The TCR beta chain under discussion was sequenced for a study of molecular identifiers for immune sequencing clone quantification. Looked up from germline, CDR1 is MNHEY and CDR2 is SVGAGI. The CDR3 consists of 14 residues. V trimming: 6 bases; J trimming: 6 bases; junction bases outside the gene matches: 8. TCRdb redid the calling of the PCR reads with MiXCR, one entry per CDR3 protein. The repertoire holds around 480,000 distinct CDR3 sequences, with around 25% as singletons. Sorting defined naive CD8 T cells as CD8+CD4-CCR7+CD45RA+. This TCR came from a human donor in good health. Some libraries in this study had Jurkat cell RNA spiked in. Sequencing input: naive CD8+ T cells from blood, with Jurkat cell RNA spiked in. Noted subset: FACS-sorted CD8+CD4-CCR7+CD45RA+ naive T cells. The V gene is TRBV6-5, the J gene TRBJ1-5; TRBD1 matches at 7 bases. The CDR3 here is CASRRQGGSQPQHF. CDR3 DNA sequence: TGTGCCAGCAGACGACAGGGAGGAAGTCAGCCCCAGCATTTT.